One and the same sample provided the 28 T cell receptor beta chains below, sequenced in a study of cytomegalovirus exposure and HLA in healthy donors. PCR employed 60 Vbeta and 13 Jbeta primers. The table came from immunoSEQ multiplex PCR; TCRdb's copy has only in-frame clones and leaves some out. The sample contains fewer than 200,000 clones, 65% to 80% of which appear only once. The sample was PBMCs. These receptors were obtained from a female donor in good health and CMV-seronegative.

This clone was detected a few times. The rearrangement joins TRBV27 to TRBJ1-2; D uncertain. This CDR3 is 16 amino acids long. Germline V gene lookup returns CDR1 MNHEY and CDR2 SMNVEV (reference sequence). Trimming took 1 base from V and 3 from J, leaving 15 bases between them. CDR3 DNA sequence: TGTGCCAGCAGTTTATACGGGAGAACTCGGGACTATGGCTACACCTTC. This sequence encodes CASSLYGRTRDYGYTF.

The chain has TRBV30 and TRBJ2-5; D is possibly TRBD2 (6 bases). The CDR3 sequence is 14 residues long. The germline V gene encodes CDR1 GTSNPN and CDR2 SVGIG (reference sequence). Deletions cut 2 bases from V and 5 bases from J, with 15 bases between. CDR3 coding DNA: TGTGCCTGGAGTTTGGGGGGTAAGGTCGAGACCCAGTACTTC. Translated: CAWSLGGKVETQYF.

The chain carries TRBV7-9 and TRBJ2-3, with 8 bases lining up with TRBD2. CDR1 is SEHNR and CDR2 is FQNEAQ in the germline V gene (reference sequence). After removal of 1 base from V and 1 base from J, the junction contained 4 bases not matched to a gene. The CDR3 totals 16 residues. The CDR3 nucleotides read TGTGCCAGCAGCTTAGGGCCAGCGGGAGGCACAGATACGCAGTATTTT. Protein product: CASSLGPAGGTDTQYF.

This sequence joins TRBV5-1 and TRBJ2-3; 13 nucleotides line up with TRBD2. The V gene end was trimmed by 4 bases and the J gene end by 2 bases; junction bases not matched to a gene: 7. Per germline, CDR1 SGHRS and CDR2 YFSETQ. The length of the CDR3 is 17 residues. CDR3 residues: CASSPLTSGRYTDTQYF. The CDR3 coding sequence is TGCGCCAGCAGCCCGCTGACTAGCGGGAGGTACACAGATACGCAGTATTTT.

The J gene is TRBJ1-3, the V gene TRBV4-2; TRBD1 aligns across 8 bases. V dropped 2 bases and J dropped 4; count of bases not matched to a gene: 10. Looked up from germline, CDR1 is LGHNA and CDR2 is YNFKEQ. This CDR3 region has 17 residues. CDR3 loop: CASSQMTGATEGNTIYF. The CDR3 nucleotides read TGTGCCAGCAGCCAAATGACAGGGGCTACTGAAGGAAACACCATATATTTT.

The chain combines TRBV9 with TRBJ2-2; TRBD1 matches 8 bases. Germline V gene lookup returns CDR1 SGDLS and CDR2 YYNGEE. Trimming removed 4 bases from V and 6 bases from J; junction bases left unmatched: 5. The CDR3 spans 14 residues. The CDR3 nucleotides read TGTGCCAGCAGCCCACAGGGGGAAGCCGGGGAGCTGTTTTTT. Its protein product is CASSPQGEAGELFF.

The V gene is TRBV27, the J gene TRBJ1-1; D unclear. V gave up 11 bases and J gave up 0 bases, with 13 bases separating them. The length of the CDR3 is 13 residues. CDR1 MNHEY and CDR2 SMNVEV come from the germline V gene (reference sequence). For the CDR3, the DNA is TGTGCCTCCTGTAGGAGGGTGAACACTGAAGCTTTCTTT. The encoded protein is CASCRRVNTEAFF.

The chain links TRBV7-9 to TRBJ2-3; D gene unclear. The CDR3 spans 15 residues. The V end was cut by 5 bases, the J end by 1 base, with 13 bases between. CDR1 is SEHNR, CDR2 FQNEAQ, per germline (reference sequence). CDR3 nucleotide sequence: TGTGCCAGCAGCAGACCGGGTCTTCGCACAGATACGCAGTATTTT. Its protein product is CASSRPGLRTDTQYF. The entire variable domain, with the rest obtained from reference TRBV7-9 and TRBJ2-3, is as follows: DTGVSQNPRHKITKRGQNVTFRCDPISEHNRLYWYRQTLGQGPEFLTYFQNEAQLEKSRLLSDRFSAERPKGSFSTLEIQRTEQGDSAMYLCASSRPGLRTDTQYFGPGTRLTVL.

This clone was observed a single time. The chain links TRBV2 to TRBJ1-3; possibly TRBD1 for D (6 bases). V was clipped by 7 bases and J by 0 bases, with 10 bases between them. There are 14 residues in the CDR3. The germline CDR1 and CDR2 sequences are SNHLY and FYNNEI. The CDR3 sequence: CASMWTDSGNTIYF. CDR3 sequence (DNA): TGTGCCAGCATGTGGACAGACTCTGGAAACACCATATATTTT.

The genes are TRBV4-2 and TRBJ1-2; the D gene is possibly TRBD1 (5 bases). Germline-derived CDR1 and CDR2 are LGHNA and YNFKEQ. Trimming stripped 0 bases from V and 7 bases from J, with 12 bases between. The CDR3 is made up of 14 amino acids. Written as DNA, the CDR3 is TGTGCCAGCAGCCAAGATTCTAGGGGCTCTGGCTACACCTTC. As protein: CASSQDSRGSGYTF.

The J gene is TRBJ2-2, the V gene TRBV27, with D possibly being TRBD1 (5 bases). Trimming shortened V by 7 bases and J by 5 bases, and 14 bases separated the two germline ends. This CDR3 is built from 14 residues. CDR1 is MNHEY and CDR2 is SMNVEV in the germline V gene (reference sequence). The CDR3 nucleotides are TGTGCCAGCACGTGGATAGGGGTTACCGGGGAGCTGTTTTTT. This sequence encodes CASTWIGVTGELFF.

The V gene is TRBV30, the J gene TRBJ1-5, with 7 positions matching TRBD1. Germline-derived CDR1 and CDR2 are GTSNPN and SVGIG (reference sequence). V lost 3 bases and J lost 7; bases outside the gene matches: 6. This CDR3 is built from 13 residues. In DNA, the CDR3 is TGTGCCTGGAGGAGGCAGGGGGAGCAGCCCCAGCATTTT. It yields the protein CAWRRQGEQPQHF.

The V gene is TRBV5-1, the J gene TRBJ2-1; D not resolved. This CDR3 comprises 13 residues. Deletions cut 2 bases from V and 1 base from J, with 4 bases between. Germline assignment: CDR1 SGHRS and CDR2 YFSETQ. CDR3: CASSFESYNEQFF. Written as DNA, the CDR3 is TGCGCCAGCAGCTTCGAGTCCTACAATGAGCAGTTCTTC. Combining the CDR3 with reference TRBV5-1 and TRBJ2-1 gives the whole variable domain KAGVTQTPRYLIKTRGQQVTLSCSPISGHRSVSWYQQTPGQGLQFLFEYFSETQRNKGNFPGRFSGRQFSNSRSEMNVSTLELGDSALYLCASSFESYNEQFFGPGTRLTVL.

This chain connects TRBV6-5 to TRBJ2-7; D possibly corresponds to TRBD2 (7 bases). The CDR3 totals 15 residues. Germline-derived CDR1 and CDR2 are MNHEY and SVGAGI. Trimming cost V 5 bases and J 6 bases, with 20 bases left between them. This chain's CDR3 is CASSRPTGGASEQYF. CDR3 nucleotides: TGTGCCAGCAGTCGACCGACGGGGGGCGCGTCCGAGCAGTACTTC.

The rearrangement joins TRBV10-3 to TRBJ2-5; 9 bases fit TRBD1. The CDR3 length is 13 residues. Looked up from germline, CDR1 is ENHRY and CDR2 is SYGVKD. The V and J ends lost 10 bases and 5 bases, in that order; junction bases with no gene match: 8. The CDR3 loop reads CATAVTGGETQYF. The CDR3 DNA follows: TGTGCCACAGCCGTTACAGGGGGCGAGACCCAGTACTTC.

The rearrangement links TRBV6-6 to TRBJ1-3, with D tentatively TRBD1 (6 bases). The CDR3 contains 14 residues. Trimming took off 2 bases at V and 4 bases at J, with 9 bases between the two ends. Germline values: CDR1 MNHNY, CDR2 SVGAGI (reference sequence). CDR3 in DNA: TGTGCCAGCAGTTACCGGGGGGGCGGAAACACCATATATTTT. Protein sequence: CASSYRGGGNTIYF.

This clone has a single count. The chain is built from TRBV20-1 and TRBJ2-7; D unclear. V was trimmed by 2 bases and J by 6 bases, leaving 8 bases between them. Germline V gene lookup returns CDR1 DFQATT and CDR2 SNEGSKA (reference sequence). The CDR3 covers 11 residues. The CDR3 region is CSARSGLEQYF. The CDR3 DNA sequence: TGCAGTGCTAGAAGTGGGCTCGAGCAGTACTTC.

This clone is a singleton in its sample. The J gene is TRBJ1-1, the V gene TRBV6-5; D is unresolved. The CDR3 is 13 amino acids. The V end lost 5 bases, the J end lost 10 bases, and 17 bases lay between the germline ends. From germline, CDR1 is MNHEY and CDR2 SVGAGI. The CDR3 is CASSPRETRGAFF. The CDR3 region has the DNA TGTGCCAGCAGTCCCCGGGAGACCCGGGGAGCTTTCTTT.

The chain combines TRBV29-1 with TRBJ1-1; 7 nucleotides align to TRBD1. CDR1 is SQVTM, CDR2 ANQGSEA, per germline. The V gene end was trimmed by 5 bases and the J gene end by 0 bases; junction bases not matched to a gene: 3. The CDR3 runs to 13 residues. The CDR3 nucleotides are TGCAGCGTTTACAGGGGATTGAACACTGAAGCTTTCTTT. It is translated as CSVYRGLNTEAFF.

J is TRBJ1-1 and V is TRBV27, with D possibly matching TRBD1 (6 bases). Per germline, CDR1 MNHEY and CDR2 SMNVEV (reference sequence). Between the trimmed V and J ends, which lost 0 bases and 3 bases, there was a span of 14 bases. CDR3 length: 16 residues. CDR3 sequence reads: CASSLSQGEKDTEAFF. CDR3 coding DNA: TGTGCCAGCAGTTTATCACAGGGAGAGAAGGACACTGAAGCTTTCTTT.

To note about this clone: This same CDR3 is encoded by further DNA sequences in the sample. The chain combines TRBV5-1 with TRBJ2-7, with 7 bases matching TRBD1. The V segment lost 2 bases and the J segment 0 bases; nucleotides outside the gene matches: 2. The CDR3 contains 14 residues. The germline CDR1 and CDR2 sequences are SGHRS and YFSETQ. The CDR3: CASSFSGGSYEQYF. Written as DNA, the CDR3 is TGCGCCAGCAGCTTCTCAGGGGGCTCCTACGAGCAGTACTTC.

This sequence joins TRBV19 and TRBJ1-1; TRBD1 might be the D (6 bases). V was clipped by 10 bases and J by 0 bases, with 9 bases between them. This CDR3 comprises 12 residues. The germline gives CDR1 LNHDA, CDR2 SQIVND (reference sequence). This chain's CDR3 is CATGHVNTEAFF. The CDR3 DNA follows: TGTGCCACGGGACACGTGAACACTGAAGCTTTCTTT.

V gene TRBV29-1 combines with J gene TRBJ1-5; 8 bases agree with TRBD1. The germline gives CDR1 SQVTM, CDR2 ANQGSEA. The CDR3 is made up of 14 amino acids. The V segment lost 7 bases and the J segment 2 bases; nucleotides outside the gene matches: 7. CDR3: CSAGWGQGNQPQHF. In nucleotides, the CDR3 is TGCAGCGCCGGATGGGGACAGGGCAATCAGCCCCAGCATTTT.

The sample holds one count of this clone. The CDR3 nucleotides read TGTGCCAGCAGCCCGGGGACAGCCCAAGAGACCCAGTACTTC. Its translation is CASSPGTAQETQYF. The V and J genes are TRBV7-7 and TRBJ2-5; 7 nucleotides match TRBD1. Trimming removed 5 bases from V and 1 base from J; junction bases left unmatched: 4. In germline, CDR1 is SSHAT, CDR2 FNYEAQ (reference sequence). CDR3 length equals 14 residues.

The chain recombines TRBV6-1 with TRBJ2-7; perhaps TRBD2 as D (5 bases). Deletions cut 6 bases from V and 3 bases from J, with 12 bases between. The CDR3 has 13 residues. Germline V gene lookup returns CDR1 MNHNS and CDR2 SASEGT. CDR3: CASRRESSYEQYF. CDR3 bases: TGTGCCAGCAGAAGGGAGTCCAGCTACGAGCAGTACTTC.

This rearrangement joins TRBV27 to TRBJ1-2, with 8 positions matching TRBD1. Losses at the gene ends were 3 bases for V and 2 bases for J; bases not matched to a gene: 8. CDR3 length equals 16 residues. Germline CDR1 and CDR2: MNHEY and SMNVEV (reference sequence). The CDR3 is CASSFNQRQGNYGYTF. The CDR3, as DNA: TGTGCCAGCAGTTTTAACCAGAGACAGGGGAACTATGGCTACACCTTC.

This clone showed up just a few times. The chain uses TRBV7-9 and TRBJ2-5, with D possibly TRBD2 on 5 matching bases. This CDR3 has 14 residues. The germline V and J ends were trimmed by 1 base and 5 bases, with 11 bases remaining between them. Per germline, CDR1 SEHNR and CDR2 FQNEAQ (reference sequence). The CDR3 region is CASSLGGGWETQYF. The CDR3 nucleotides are TGTGCCAGCAGCTTAGGCGGAGGATGGGAGACCCAGTACTTC.

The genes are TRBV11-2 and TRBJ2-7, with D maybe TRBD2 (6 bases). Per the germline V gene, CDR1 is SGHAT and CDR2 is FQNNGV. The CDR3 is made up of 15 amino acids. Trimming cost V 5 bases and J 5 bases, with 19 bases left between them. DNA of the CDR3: TGTGCCAGCAGCGTAGGTTACGGAGGGAGCGACGAGCAGTACTTC. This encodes CASSVGYGGSDEQYF. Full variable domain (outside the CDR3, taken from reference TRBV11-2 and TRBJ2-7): EAGVAQSPRYKIIEKRQSVAFWCNPISGHATLYWYQQILGQGPKLLIQFQNNGVVDDSQLPKDRFSAERLKGVDSTLKIQPAKLEDSAVYLCASSVGYGGSDEQYFGPGTRLTVT.